This TCR beta chain was recorded in a study of blood T cell repertoires in COVID-19. Overall study context: The origin of the acute and convalescent COVID-19 samples was the United States, Italy and Spain. The cDNA or gDNA used as material had been derived from T cells, B-cell-depleted T cells, or PBMCs.

Participant-given clinical history determined each cohort assignment. Two consecutive negative NP/OP PCR tests, clearance, or resolved symptoms defined Cohort 3 recovery. The germline V gene has CDR1 MNHEY and CDR2 SMNVEV (reference sequence). Trimming took 6 bases from V and 1 from J; bases not matched to a gene: 5. The length of the CDR3 is 15 residues. Sequenced by immunoSEQ multiplex PCR; TCRdb stores in-frame clones only, minus some. The sample has approximately 300,000 clones, roughly 86% seen once. The clonotype was recovered from a woman aged 25 to 39 who had recovered from COVID-19. This chain joins TRBV27 and TRBJ2-3; TRBD1 aligns across 9 bases. The sequenced material came from PBMCs or T cells enriched from blood (not recorded which). DNA of the CDR3: TGTGCCAGCAGGGGACAGGGTTCCGGCACAGATACGCAGTATTTT. The encoded protein is CASRGQGSGTDTQYF.